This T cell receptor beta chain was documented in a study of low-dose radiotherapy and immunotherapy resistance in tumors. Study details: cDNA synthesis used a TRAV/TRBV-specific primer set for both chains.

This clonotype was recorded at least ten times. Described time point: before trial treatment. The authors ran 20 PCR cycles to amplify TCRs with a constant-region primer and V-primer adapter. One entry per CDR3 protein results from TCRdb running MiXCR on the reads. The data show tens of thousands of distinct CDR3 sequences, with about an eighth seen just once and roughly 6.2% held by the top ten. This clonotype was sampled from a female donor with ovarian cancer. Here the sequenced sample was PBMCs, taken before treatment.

This chain's CDR3 is CASSLALGSSYEQYF. The CDR3 region has the DNA TGTGCCAGCAGCTTAGCACTAGGGAGTTCCTACGAGCAGTACTTC. This sequence joins TRBV13 and TRBJ2-7; the D gene is possibly TRBD2 (5 bases). Germline V CDR1 and CDR2: PRHDT, FYEKMQ (reference sequence). The CDR3 consists of 15 residues. V lost 1 base to trimming and J lost 1 base, with 11 bases between them.